Following are 14 T cell receptor beta chains from one sample sequenced in a study of regulatory T cells in long-lasting Graves disease. Arm-PCR of CDR3 regions with iRepertoire HTBI primers generated TCR beta libraries. TCRdb independently ran MiXCR on the multiplex PCR reads; one entry per CDR3 protein. Of approximately 400,000 distinct CDR3 sequences listed, 15% were seen once; the top ten hold approximately 22%. The time point is: newly diagnosed GD, antithyroid drugs for less than 3 months. The TCR library was prepared using RNA isolated from PBMCs. Sample: peripheral blood mononuclear cells (PBMCs), taken at new diagnosis, from a patient treated with antithyroid drugs. The source of these receptors is a female donor with Graves disease.

In its sample, this clonotype was seen many times. The J gene is TRBJ1-2, the V gene TRBV19; D unresolved. This CDR3 contains 13 residues. The ends were cut back, 0 bases at V and 3 bases at J, with 5 bases in the middle. Germline values: CDR1 LNHDA, CDR2 SQIVND (reference sequence). This CDR3 reads CASSIDDDYGYTF. CDR3 coding DNA: TGTGCCAGTAGTATAGATGATGACTATGGCTACACCTTC.

This clonotype was picked up many times. The chain has TRBV12-5 and TRBJ2-2, with D tentatively TRBD1 or TRBD2 (5 bases each). Germline loops: CDR1 LGHNT, CDR2 FRNRAP. Trimming pared 6 bases from V and 5 bases from J, leaving 16 bases between. There are 15 residues in the CDR3. CDR3 bases: TGTGCTAGTGGCCCGCCGGGACCTGCGACCGGGGAGCTGTTTTTT. Its protein product is CASGPPGPATGELFF.

This clonotype was seen repeatedly, ten times or more. The chain has TRBV6-1 and TRBJ2-3, with 11 bases lining up with TRBD2. In germline, CDR1 is MNHNS, CDR2 SASEGT. J lost 5 bases, V lost 1 base, and 5 bases had no gene match. This CDR3 contains 16 residues. The CDR3 nucleotides read TGTGCCAGCAGTGAAGGAAATAGCGGGGGGGGAGATACGCAGTATTTT. Residues: CASSEGNSGGGDTQYF.

This clonotype was counted at least ten times. The chain has TRBV12-3 or TRBV12-4 and TRBJ2-5, with no clear D. The CDR3 is 12 residues long. Trimming left V 8 bases short and J 3 bases short, with 10 bases between. The CDR3 protein is CASGIGEETQYF. The CDR3 DNA reads as TGTGCCAGCGGGATTGGGGAAGAGACCCAGTACTTC.

This clonotype was counted at least ten times. The chain recombines TRBV12-3 or TRBV12-4 with TRBJ1-5, with TRBD1 matching 11 bases. This CDR3 spans 14 amino acids. V was clipped by 5 bases and J by 6 bases; unmatched bases: 3. CDR3 protein: CASSGQGAFQPQHF. The CDR3 region has the DNA TGTGCCAGCAGTGGACAGGGGGCATTTCAGCCCCAGCATTTT.

On this clonotype: A far larger clone is off by one base, so a read error is likely. The chain combines TRBV7-2 with TRBJ1-2; TRBD1 matches at 8 bases. Per germline, CDR1 SGHTA and CDR2 FQGNSA. The CDR3 covers 13 residues. The CDR3 region is CACSTTGGYGYTF. The CDR3 region has the DNA TGTGCCTGCAGCACAACAGGGGGCTATGGCTACACCTTC.

The table lists this clonotype with many counts. Written as DNA, the CDR3 is TGTGCCAGCTCACCACGGGGGCATGAGCAGTTCTTC. Protein sequence: CASSPRGHEQFF. The J gene is TRBJ2-1, the V gene TRBV18; possible D gene TRBD1, 6 bases. CDR1 is KGHSH and CDR2 is LQKENI in the germline V gene. The V end was cut by 1 base, the J end by 8 bases, with 6 bases between. The CDR3 has 12 amino acids.

The V gene is TRBV3-1, the J gene TRBJ1-1; 8 nucleotides align to TRBD1. The V segment lost 3 bases and the J segment 4 bases; nucleotides outside the gene matches: 1. This CDR3 has 13 amino acids. The germline V gene encodes CDR1 LGHDT and CDR2 YNNKEL (reference sequence). CDR3 coding DNA: TGTGCCAGCAGCCACGACAGGGGCACTGAAGCTTTCTTT. Protein: CASSHDRGTEAFF.

As to this clonotype: A read error is possible here, since a much larger clone lies one base away. V usage is TRBV7-9 and J usage is TRBJ2-5, with D possibly being TRBD1 or TRBD2 (5 bases each). The CDR3 has 15 residues. The V and J ends lost 1 base and 4 bases respectively, with 13 bases between them. Germline lookup yields CDR1 SEHNR and CDR2 FQNEAQ (reference sequence). Written as DNA, the CDR3 is TGTGCCAGCAGCTTAGTGGGGGAGACGGGAGAGACCCAGTACTTC. Translation: CASSLVGETGETQYF.

There are many counts of this clonotype. This chain connects TRBV12-5 to TRBJ2-2; possible D gene TRBD2, 6 bases. CDR1 LGHNT and CDR2 FRNRAP come from the germline V gene. The CDR3 loop spans 14 amino acids. Deletions cut 3 bases from V and 5 bases from J, with 10 bases between. The CDR3 DNA reads TGTGCTAGTGGTTTTATAAGCGGGACCGGGGAGCTGTTTTTT. Protein sequence: CASGFISGTGELFF.

The table lists this clonotype with many counts. This chain uses TRBV19 with TRBJ2-1; either TRBD1 or TRBD2 may supply D (6 bases each). V was trimmed by 9 bases and J by 1 base, leaving 16 bases between them. Per the germline V gene, CDR1 is LNHDA and CDR2 is SQIVND (reference sequence). CDR3 length equals 15 residues. In DNA form, the CDR3 reads TGTGCCAGCTCCATCGGAGGGGGGTCCTACAATGAGCAGTTCTTC. This codes for CASSIGGGSYNEQFF.

This clonotype was counted many times. The CDR3 loop is CAITPLRTEAFF. CDR3 nucleotides: TGTGCCATTACCCCCCTGAGGACTGAAGCTTTCTTT. The gene calls are TRBV6-1 and TRBJ1-1; D not certain. Trimming took 10 bases from V and 5 from J, leaving 14 bases between them. Germline V CDR1 and CDR2: MNHNS, SASEGT. The CDR3 is 12 residues long.

This clonotype has ten or more counts. CDR3 region: CSARGGLWETQYF. For the CDR3, the DNA is TGCAGTGCTAGAGGCGGGCTGTGGGAGACCCAGTACTTC. This sequence joins TRBV20-1 and TRBJ2-5; D possibly corresponds to TRBD2 (5 bases). The V and J ends lost 1 base and 5 bases respectively, with 11 bases between them. CDR1 is DFQATT and CDR2 is SNEGSKA in the germline V gene (reference sequence). The CDR3 spans 13 residues.

Comment on this clonotype: A much larger clone is a single base away; this may be a read error. This sequence joins TRBV30 and TRBJ1-4; 7 bases map to TRBD1. Germline V gene data show CDR1 as GTSNPN and CDR2 as SVGIG (reference sequence). This CDR3 is built from 13 residues. V trimming: 5 bases; J trimming: 8 bases; junction bases outside the gene matches: 8. CDR3 sequence: CAWGPGGGEKLFF. The CDR3 bases are TGTGCCTGGGGTCCAGGGGGAGGGGAAAAACTGTTTTTT.